The 14 T cell receptor beta chains below all came from one sample that was sequenced in a study of blood T cell repertoires in COVID-19 (dated by TCRdb to between 2020 and 2021). Receptors were amplified or captured by the immunoSEQ multiplex PCR assay. Imported from immuneACCESS, the table was reduced by TCRdb to in-frame sequences with V and J called. These copies leave out some clones; in studies compared against another copy, an unresolved V gene accounts for under half, and the cause of the remainder is not known. The sample records about 320,000 clones, approximately 91% of which are singletons. Roughly 5.2% of the sample is in the top ten clones. The sample taken for sequencing was PBMCs or T cells enriched from blood (not recorded which). The receptor set was obtained from a man between 60 and 75 years old who had recovered from COVID-19.

The genes are TRBV6-2 or TRBV6-3 and TRBJ2-7; TRBD2 matches 8 bases. This CDR3 is 15 amino acids long. Germline assignment: CDR1 MNHEY and CDR2 SVGEGT. J lost 5 bases, V lost 5 bases, and 11 bases had no gene match. This CDR3 reads CASSQLLSSGNEQYF. CDR3 coding DNA: TGTGCCAGCAGTCAACTTTTGAGTAGCGGGAACGAGCAGTACTTC.

The rearrangement links TRBV28 to TRBJ2-7, with D maybe TRBD1 (5 bases). Germline CDR1 and CDR2: MDHEN and SYDVKM. This CDR3 is built from 10 residues. The V and J ends lost 10 bases and 5 bases respectively, with 9 bases between them. CDR3 sequence: CATQGHEQYF. The CDR3 coding sequence is TGTGCCACCCAGGGTCACGAGCAGTACTTC.

The CDR3 here is CASSPNVAVRGTDTQYF. CDR3 bases: TGTGCCAGCAGCCCAAACGTAGCGGTTAGAGGCACAGATACGCAGTATTTT. The chain uses TRBV5-4 and TRBJ2-3, with a possible D match to TRBD2 (6 bases). Trimming removed 4 bases from V and 1 base from J, with 19 bases in between. The CDR3 has 17 amino acids. Germline values: CDR1 SGHNT, CDR2 YYREEE (reference sequence).

This chain connects TRBV6-5 to TRBJ2-5; D is undetermined. V was cut by 7 bases and J by 2 bases, with 14 bases left in between. The CDR3 runs to 14 residues. Germline lookup yields CDR1 MNHEY and CDR2 SVGAGI. The CDR3 DNA is TGTGCCAGCACGGTGGGCGCTTCACAAGAGACCCAGTACTTC. It is translated as CASTVGASQETQYF.

The V and J genes are TRBV6-5 and TRBJ1-1; possible D gene TRBD1, 6 bases. Germline V CDR1 and CDR2: MNHEY, SVGAGI. Trimming removed 6 bases from V and 2 bases from J, with 16 bases in between. The CDR3 is 15 residues long. The CDR3 region has the DNA TGTGCCAGCAGGTTACTGGACAGACTTAACACTGAAGCTTTCTTT. Protein sequence: CASRLLDRLNTEAFF.

This clone showed up just once. The chain employs TRBV2 and TRBJ1-2, with D maybe TRBD1 (5 bases). The CDR3 covers 15 residues. V gave up 1 base and J gave up 4 bases, with 13 bases separating them. Germline assignment: CDR1 SNHLY and CDR2 FYNNEI. CDR3 nucleotide sequence: TGTGCCAGCAGTGAAGGCGCAGGGTTCTCCTATGGCTACACCTTC. Its translation is CASSEGAGFSYGYTF.

This clone is a singleton in its sample. The V and J genes are TRBV28 and TRBJ2-1; D possibly corresponds to TRBD1 (6 bases). V shed 4 bases and J shed 7 bases, with 17 bases lying between them. CDR3 size: 15 residues. Germline loops: CDR1 MDHEN, CDR2 SYDVKM. The CDR3 loop is CASSSGGPRRNEQFF. The CDR3 nucleotides read TGTGCCAGCAGTTCTGGGGGCCCTCGACGGAATGAGCAGTTCTTC.

The chain uses TRBV11-2 and TRBJ1-4; no definite D call. This CDR3 has 15 residues. Germline CDR1 SGHAT, CDR2 FQNNGV. The ends were cut back, 4 bases at V and 4 bases at J, with 13 bases in the middle. CDR3 bases: TGTGCCAGCAGCTCGAGGGTTTCGAATAATGAAAAACTGTTTTTT. It specifies CASSSRVSNNEKLFF.

The chain employs TRBV7-9 and TRBJ2-1; 9 positions agree with TRBD2. This CDR3 has 15 amino acids. The germline gives CDR1 SEHNR, CDR2 FQNEAQ (reference sequence). V trimming: 3 bases; J trimming: 6 bases; junction bases outside the gene matches: 6. CDR3 in DNA: TGTGCCAGCAGCTTTACCGGGACTAGCAGCAATGAGCAGTTCTTC. Its protein is CASSFTGTSSNEQFF. The full variable domain, in which reference TRBV7-9 and TRBJ2-1 provide the parts outside the CDR3, is DTGVSQNPRHKITKRGQNVTFRCDPISEHNRLYWYRQTLGQGPEFLTYFQNEAQLEKSRLLSDRFSAERPKGSFSTLEIQRTEQGDSAMYLCASSFTGTSSNEQFFGPGTRLTVL.

This clone was detected a few times. This chain connects TRBV5-1 to TRBJ1-1; D might be TRBD1 (5 bases). Germline V gene data show CDR1 as SGHRS and CDR2 as YFSETQ. The CDR3 covers 16 residues. Trimming cost V 0 bases and J 2 bases, with 14 bases left between them. The chain's CDR3 is CASSLGGGDSNTEAFF. The CDR3 DNA reads TGCGCCAGCAGCTTGGGTGGCGGGGACTCTAACACTGAAGCTTTCTTT.

CDR3 sequence (DNA): TGTGCCAGCAGCAGGAGTCATCCCTACGAGCAGTACTTC. Residues: CASSRSHPYEQYF. The chain recombines TRBV7-2 with TRBJ2-7; D is ambiguous. Germline V gives CDR1 SGHTA, CDR2 FQGNSA. The CDR3 extends over 13 amino acids. Between the trimmed V and J ends, which lost 5 bases and 2 bases, there was a span of 10 bases.

This chain uses TRBV6-5 with TRBJ2-7, with 7 bases identical to TRBD1. Unmatched junction bases numbered 7, after V lost 4 bases and J lost 1 base. The CDR3 consists of 15 residues. Germline V gene data show CDR1 as MNHEY and CDR2 as SVGAGI. Here the CDR3 reads CASSLTAGGSYEQYF. In DNA, the CDR3 is TGTGCCAGCAGTTTAACGGCAGGGGGTTCCTACGAGCAGTACTTC.

The V and J genes are TRBV11-2 and TRBJ1-1; no clear D. CDR1 is SGHAT, CDR2 FQNNGV, per germline. The CDR3 is made up of 15 amino acids. The germline V and J ends were trimmed by 2 bases and 0 bases, with 10 bases remaining between them. The CDR3 reads CASSLQSEMNTEAFF. DNA for the CDR3: TGTGCCAGCAGCTTACAGAGCGAAATGAACACTGAAGCTTTCTTT.

This chain connects TRBV29-1 to TRBJ2-1; D might be TRBD1 (5 bases). V lost 4 bases to trimming and J lost 5 bases, with 12 bases between them. The germline V gene encodes CDR1 SQVTM and CDR2 ANQGSEA. The CDR3 is 13 residues long. CDR3 amino acids: CSVARAPNNEQFF. CDR3 in DNA: TGCAGCGTTGCCAGGGCGCCGAACAATGAGCAGTTCTTC.